Following are 17 T cell receptor beta chains from one sample sequenced in a study of blood T cell repertoires in COVID-19. The data were produced by immunoSEQ multiplex PCR, yet TCRdb's version contains in-frame clones alone and is incomplete. The table includes about 260,000 clones, 70% to 90% detected once. Sequencing was carried out using peripheral blood. The source of these receptors is a woman aged 55-69 years with COVID-19, enrolled during active disease.

The genes are TRBV28 and TRBJ1-2; D is undetermined. The CDR3 length is 13 residues. The germline gives CDR1 MDHEN, CDR2 SYDVKM. With 2 bases removed from V and 8 bases from J, the gap between germline ends came to 12 bases. The CDR3 nucleotides read TGTGCCAGCAGTTTAGTGGCAGGTTGGGGCTACACCTTC. This translates into CASSLVAGWGYTF.

J is TRBJ1-1 and V is TRBV4-3; weak D call: TRBD1 (5 bases). CDR3 length: 15 amino acids. Germline-derived CDR1 and CDR2 are LGHNA and YSLEER. V was clipped by 0 bases and J by 5 bases, with 13 bases between them. In DNA form, the CDR3 reads TGCGCCAGCAGCCAAGAAGGGCAGGGTGGGACTGAAGCTTTCTTT. It is translated as CASSQEGQGGTEAFF.

The chain uses TRBV6-5 and TRBJ1-3; D possibly corresponds to TRBD1 (6 bases). The CDR3 is 15 amino acids. Trimming stripped 0 bases from V and 6 bases from J, with 12 bases between. Germline V lookup: CDR1 MNHEY, CDR2 SVGAGI. CDR3: CASSYSGAAANTIYF. CDR3 nucleotides: TGTGCCAGCAGTTACTCGGGGGCCGCCGCAAACACCATATATTTT.

This clone was recorded a few times. The chain carries TRBV11-3 and TRBJ2-3; possibly TRBD2 for D (6 bases). The CDR3 has 14 residues. Per the germline V gene, CDR1 is SGHNT and CDR2 is YENEEA. The V and J ends lost 1 base and 3 bases respectively, with 8 bases between them. The CDR3 DNA sequence: TGTGCCAGCAGCTTAGGCGGGGTGACAGATACGCAGTATTTT. Protein: CASSLGGVTDTQYF.

In nucleotides, the CDR3 is TGTGCCAGCACCCCCGGGGGGCGGGGGAGCTCCTACAATGAGCAGTTCTTC. Protein: CASTPGGRGSSYNEQFF. This chain connects TRBV7-2 to TRBJ2-1; D may be TRBD2 (7 bases). V was clipped by 7 bases and J by 0 bases, with 19 bases between them. The germline V gene encodes CDR1 SGHTA and CDR2 FQGNSA. The CDR3 covers 17 residues.

This clone was detected only once. The chain uses TRBV14 and TRBJ2-1; TRBD2 agrees at 9 bases. J gave up 0 bases and V 4 bases, and 4 bases lay outside the gene matches. Germline V gives CDR1 SGHDN, CDR2 FVKESK. This CDR3 comprises 16 residues. In nucleotides, the CDR3 is TGTGCCAGCAGCCCAGCGGGAGGAACCTCCTACAATGAGCAGTTCTTC. It is translated as CASSPAGGTSYNEQFF.

The V gene is TRBV3-1 (or the pseudogene TRBV3-2), the J gene TRBJ2-4; 7 bases fit TRBD2. Germline values: CDR1 LGHDT, CDR2 YNNKEL (reference sequence). J gave up 1 base and V 0 bases, and 6 bases lay outside the gene matches. This CDR3 is built from 17 residues. The CDR3 sequence: CASSQDQGGMAKNIQYF. The CDR3 DNA reads as TGTGCCAGCAGCCAAGATCAGGGAGGGATGGCCAAAAACATTCAGTACTTC.

V and J are TRBV5-4 and TRBJ1-4; 8 nucleotides line up with TRBD1. Germline-derived CDR1 and CDR2 are SGHNT and YYREEE (reference sequence). CDR3 length equals 16 residues. The V segment lost 0 bases and the J segment 6 bases; nucleotides outside the gene matches: 7. The CDR3: CASSLGPRDRHEKLFF. The CDR3, as DNA: TGTGCCAGCAGCTTGGGGCCCCGGGACAGGCATGAAAAACTGTTTTTT. The full variable domain, its missing parts supplied by reference TRBV5-4 and TRBJ1-4, is ETGVTQSPTHLIKTRGQQVTLRCSSQSGHNTVSWYQQALGQGPQFIFQYYREEENGRGNFPPRFSGLQFPNYSSELNVNALELDDSALYLCASSLGPRDRHEKLFFGSGTQLSVL.

The chain couples TRBV14 to TRBJ2-5, with 10 bases lining up with TRBD2. Losses at the gene ends were 3 bases for V and 5 bases for J; bases not matched to a gene: 6. Per germline, CDR1 SGHDN and CDR2 FVKESK. The CDR3 extends over 15 amino acids. The CDR3 bases are TGTGCCAGCAGCCAGCTAGCGGGAGATTGGGAGACCCAGTACTTC. Translating gives CASSQLAGDWETQYF.

This rearrangement joins TRBV27 to TRBJ1-2; no definite D call. The length of the CDR3 is 16 residues. The germline CDR1 and CDR2 sequences are MNHEY and SMNVEV (reference sequence). V shed 5 bases and J shed 0 bases, with 16 bases lying between them. The CDR3 bases are TGTGCCAGCAGTACCCGTTCGGGGAGAGCTAACTATGGCTACACCTTC. Translating gives CASSTRSGRANYGYTF.

In its sample, this clone was seen a few times. CDR3 coding DNA: TGTGCCAGCAGCTTCCGGGACTCAGCTAATGAAATGATGTTTTTT. Its translation: CASSFRDSANEMMFF. The rearrangement links TRBV7-8 to TRBJ1-4; D possibly corresponds to TRBD1 (5 bases). This CDR3 is built from 15 residues. V was pared by 3 bases and J by 15 bases, with 23 bases between. Germline-derived CDR1 and CDR2 are SGHVS and FQNEAQ.

This chain joins TRBV7-8 and TRBJ1-3; D ambiguous. Per the germline V gene, CDR1 is SGHVS and CDR2 is FQNEAQ. This CDR3 has 14 residues. Trimming removed 6 bases from V and 0 bases from J, with 9 bases in between. The CDR3 sequence is CASRPGNSGNTIYF. In DNA, the CDR3 is TGTGCCAGCAGACCAGGCAACTCTGGAAACACCATATATTTT.

V is TRBV5-1 and J is TRBJ2-4; 10 nucleotides match TRBD2. V shed 0 bases, J shed 0 bases, and the junction held 9 bases outside the gene matches. The CDR3 runs to 19 residues. Germline values: CDR1 SGHRS, CDR2 YFSETQ. Here the CDR3 reads CASSLEGLAKPLAKNIQYF. For the CDR3, the DNA is TGCGCCAGCAGCTTGGAGGGACTAGCGAAACCCCTAGCCAAAAACATTCAGTACTTC.

The V and J genes are TRBV28 and TRBJ2-1; 10 bases are a match to TRBD1. Germline loops: CDR1 MDHEN, CDR2 SYDVKM. V was pared by 4 bases and J by 8 bases, with 5 bases of the junction left unmatched. This CDR3 is built from 14 residues. CDR3 nucleotide sequence: TGTGCCAGCAGTTGGACAGGGGGACGTGATGAGCAGTTCTTC. Encoded protein: CASSWTGGRDEQFF.

This clone occurred once. The chain employs TRBV6-2 or TRBV6-3 and TRBJ2-4; D remains unclear. The germline V and J ends were trimmed by 5 bases and 8 bases, with 7 bases remaining between them. From germline, CDR1 is MNHEY and CDR2 SVGEGT. The CDR3 length is 11 residues. CDR3 sequence: CASSLVDIQYF. The CDR3 DNA follows: TGTGCCAGCAGTCTGGTAGACATTCAGTACTTC.

A single count supports this clone. The chain links TRBV2 to TRBJ2-1, with TRBD2 identical over 8 bases. CDR1 is SNHLY and CDR2 is FYNNEI in the germline V gene. The CDR3 spans 15 residues. V was pared by 6 bases and J by 0 bases, with 4 bases of the junction left unmatched. Here the CDR3 reads CASSLTSGSYNEQFF. CDR3 bases: TGTGCCAGCAGCCTCACTAGCGGCTCCTACAATGAGCAGTTCTTC.

This chain links TRBV6-1 with TRBJ1-2; D is unresolved. Trimming left V 1 base short and J 0 bases short, with 6 bases between. The CDR3 covers 14 residues. The germline CDR1 and CDR2 sequences are MNHNS and SASEGT. The CDR3 protein is CASSEVDTNYGYTF. CDR3 DNA sequence: TGTGCCAGCAGTGAAGTCGACACTAACTATGGCTACACCTTC.